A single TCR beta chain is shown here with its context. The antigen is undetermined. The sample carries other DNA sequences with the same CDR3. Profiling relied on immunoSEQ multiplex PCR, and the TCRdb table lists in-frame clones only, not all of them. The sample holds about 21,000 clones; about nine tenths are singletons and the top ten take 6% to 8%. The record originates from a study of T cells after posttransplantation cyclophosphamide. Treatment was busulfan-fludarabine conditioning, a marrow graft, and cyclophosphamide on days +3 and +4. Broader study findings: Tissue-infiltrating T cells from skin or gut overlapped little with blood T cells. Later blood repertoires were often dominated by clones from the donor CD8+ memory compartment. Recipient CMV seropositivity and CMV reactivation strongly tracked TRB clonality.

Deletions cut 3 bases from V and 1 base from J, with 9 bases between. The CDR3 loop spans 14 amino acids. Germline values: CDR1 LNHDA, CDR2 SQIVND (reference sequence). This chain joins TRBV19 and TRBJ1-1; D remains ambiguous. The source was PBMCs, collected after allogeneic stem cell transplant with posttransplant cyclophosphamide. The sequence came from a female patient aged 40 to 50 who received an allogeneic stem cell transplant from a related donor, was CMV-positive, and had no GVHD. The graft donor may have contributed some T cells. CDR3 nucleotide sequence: TGTGCCAGTAGTATTGGAGATCGGAACACTGAAGCTTTCTTT. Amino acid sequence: CASSIGDRNTEAFF.